This T cell receptor (beta chain) was retrieved from a study of blood T cell repertoires in COVID-19. Losses at the gene ends were 3 bases for V and 2 bases for J; bases not matched to a gene: 7. CDR1 SGHVS and CDR2 FQNEAQ come from the germline V gene. The CDR3 is 15 amino acids. Authors' processing steps: Estimated nucleated cell counts came from reference gene primer amplification. Profiled with immunoSEQ multiplex PCR; TCRdb holds only in-frame clones, not every one. Clonal size and the V and J genes are those of that table, whereas D and trimming came from the DNA. The sample comprises roughly 200,000 clones, 80% of which are singletons, and around 5.8% rests with the top ten.

The sequenced material came from peripheral blood. This chain links TRBV7-8 with TRBJ2-7, with TRBD1 matching over 7 bases. The origin of this receptor is a woman in her 70s with acute or convalescent COVID-19. CDR3 residues: CASSFGDRAPYEQYF. DNA of the CDR3: TGTGCCAGCAGCTTCGGCGACAGGGCCCCCTACGAGCAGTACTTC.